This entry lists 15 T cell receptor beta chains sequenced from one sample in a study of blood T cell repertoires in COVID-19. Produced via immunoSEQ multiplex PCR; TCRdb's table is partial and in-frame only. Among roughly 240,000 clones, 86% were seen once, and the ten largest hold 5% to 6%. The sample comprised peripheral blood. These receptors were collected from a woman over 75 with COVID-19, enrolled during active disease.

The rearrangement joins TRBV24-1 to TRBJ2-1; 10 bases fit TRBD1. There are 16 residues in the CDR3. Germline trimming cut 4 bases from V and 9 bases from J; bases unmatched to any gene: 11. The germline V gene has CDR1 KGHDR and CDR2 SFDVKD. The CDR3 DNA sequence: TGTGCCACCAGTGACCCGCCGGGACAGGGGTTAGGTGAGCAGTTCTTC. Protein product: CATSDPPGQGLGEQFF.

This clone was counted a single time. This chain joins TRBV5-1 and TRBJ1-1; the match to TRBD1 covers 7 bases. V shed 0 bases and J 2 bases; nucleotides not matched to a gene: 16. CDR1 and CDR2 from the germline V gene are SGHRS and YFSETQ. The CDR3 contains 19 residues. CDR3 coding DNA: TGCGCCAGCAGCTTGGCTCTAACCGGGACAGTCCCCAGAAACACTGAAGCTTTCTTT. This codes for CASSLALTGTVPRNTEAFF.

The chain links TRBV19 to TRBJ1-5; 7 bases fit TRBD1. This CDR3 has 15 residues. From germline, CDR1 is LNHDA and CDR2 SQIVND (reference sequence). The V segment lost 6 bases and the J segment 4 bases; nucleotides outside the gene matches: 9. The CDR3 is CASSSRDSLNQPQHF. The CDR3 bases are TGTGCCAGTAGCTCTCGGGACAGCCTTAATCAGCCCCAGCATTTT.

The gene calls are TRBV19 and TRBJ2-1; TRBD1 matches at 10 bases. Germline CDR1 reads LNHDA; CDR2 reads SQIVND (reference sequence). The V and J ends lost 10 bases and 9 bases, in that order; junction bases with no gene match: 21. The CDR3 has 17 amino acids. The CDR3: CATASPPGTGAAGEQFF. DNA of the CDR3: TGTGCCACGGCCTCCCCCCCGGGGACAGGGGCCGCTGGTGAGCAGTTCTTC. The whole variable domain, filled in from reference TRBV19 and TRBJ2-1, reads DGGITQSPKYLFRKEGQNVTLSCEQNLNHDAMYWYRQDPGQGLRLIYYSQIVNDFQKGDIAEGYSVSREKKESFPLTVTSAQKNPTAFYLCATASPPGTGAAGEQFFGPGTRLTVL.

J is TRBJ1-1 and V is TRBV11-3; D might be TRBD1 (5 bases). The CDR3 is made up of 13 amino acids. Germline lookup yields CDR1 SGHNT and CDR2 YENEEA. Between the trimmed V and J ends, which lost 8 bases and 6 bases, there was a span of 16 bases. This chain's CDR3 is CASAFGASSEAFF. CDR3 nucleotides: TGTGCCAGCGCCTTTGGGGCTTCGTCTGAAGCTTTCTTT.

This chain links TRBV5-1 with TRBJ2-4; 8 nucleotides align to TRBD1. With V trimmed by 4 bases and J by 8 bases, 8 bases remained unmatched. The CDR3 has 14 residues. Germline loops: CDR1 SGHRS, CDR2 YFSETQ. The CDR3 bases are TGCGCCAGCAGCATGGGGACAGGCGGGGACATTCAGTACTTC. This codes for CASSMGTGGDIQYF.

The CDR3 sequence is CASSLAGQGRGYTF. CDR3 nucleotide sequence: TGTGCCAGCAGCTTGGCGGGACAGGGACGTGGCTACACCTTC. The J gene is TRBJ1-2, the V gene TRBV5-4, with 9 positions matching TRBD1. CDR3 length equals 14 residues. Germline trimming cut 0 bases from V and 7 bases from J; bases unmatched to any gene: 4. Germline V lookup: CDR1 SGHNT, CDR2 YYREEE (reference sequence).

The chain recombines TRBV2 with TRBJ1-6; 7 bases map to TRBD1. V dropped 0 bases and J dropped 16; count of bases not matched to a gene: 0. Germline V gives CDR1 SNHLY, CDR2 FYNNEI. There are 11 residues in the CDR3. CDR3 DNA sequence: TGTGCCAGCAGTGAAGCCAGGGGGCTCCACTTT. This codes for CASSEARGLHF.

The CDR3: CASSLDSSYSNQPQHF. The CDR3 region has the DNA TGTGCCAGCTCACTTGACAGCTCATATAGCAATCAGCCCCAGCATTTT. The V and J genes are TRBV18 and TRBJ1-5, with a possible D match to TRBD1 (5 bases). The CDR3 consists of 16 residues. Deletions cut 4 bases from V and 0 bases from J, with 13 bases between. The V gene's germline CDR1 is KGHSH and CDR2 LQKENI.

The V and J genes are TRBV10-3 and TRBJ1-1, with a weak D call TRBD1 (6 bases). Germline CDR1 ENHRY, CDR2 SYGVKD. Trimming shortened V by 0 bases and J by 0 bases, and 14 bases separated the two germline ends. This CDR3 is built from 17 residues. In nucleotides, the CDR3 is TGTGCCATCAGTGAGTCCGGATACAGGGAGATGAACACTGAAGCTTTCTTT. Translated, it gives CAISESGYREMNTEAFF.

This clone was recorded once. The chain recombines TRBV7-9 with TRBJ2-5; weak D call: TRBD1 (7 bases). Trimming pared 6 bases from V and 3 bases from J, leaving 14 bases between. The germline CDR1 and CDR2 sequences are SEHNR and FQNEAQ (reference sequence). The CDR3 length is 14 residues. CDR3 loop: CASSWGDRKETQYF. The CDR3, as DNA: TGTGCCAGCAGTTGGGGGGACAGAAAAGAGACCCAGTACTTC.

The chain employs TRBV29-1 and TRBJ2-7; 8 nucleotides agree with TRBD1. From germline, CDR1 is SQVTM and CDR2 ANQGSEA. CDR3 length equals 12 residues. After removal of 3 bases from V and 8 bases from J, the junction contained 6 bases not matched to a gene. CDR3 in amino acids: CSVDTQGAKQYF. The CDR3 nucleotides read TGCAGCGTTGATACCCAGGGGGCCAAGCAGTACTTC.

The chain uses TRBV9 and TRBJ1-3; D uncertain. CDR3 size: 17 residues. The V and J ends lost 0 bases and 0 bases respectively, with 13 bases between them. Germline V gene data show CDR1 as SGDLS and CDR2 as YYNGEE. The CDR3 loop is CASSVAPAGDSGNTIYF. In nucleotides, the CDR3 is TGTGCCAGCAGCGTAGCGCCGGCGGGTGACTCTGGAAACACCATATATTTT.

The rearrangement uses TRBV4-1 and TRBJ2-1; possible D gene TRBD1, 6 bases. Germline lookup yields CDR1 MGHRA and CDR2 YSYEKL. V was pared by 0 bases and J by 10 bases, with 10 bases between. There are 13 residues in the CDR3. The CDR3 DNA follows: TGCGCCAGCAGCCAAGATCAGGGGTCGGAGCAGTTCTTC. It codes for CASSQDQGSEQFF.

The rearrangement uses TRBV19 and TRBJ2-5; the match to TRBD1 covers 10 bases. Germline V CDR1 and CDR2: LNHDA, SQIVND (reference sequence). Trimming removed 3 bases from V and 1 base from J; junction bases left unmatched: 5. The CDR3 extends over 16 amino acids. DNA of the CDR3: TGTGCCAGTAGTATCAGACAGGGGGCTGGCCAAGAGACCCAGTACTTC. Translation gives CASSIRQGAGQETQYF. Complete variable domain (other parts from reference TRBV19 and TRBJ2-5): DGGITQSPKYLFRKEGQNVTLSCEQNLNHDAMYWYRQDPGQGLRLIYYSQIVNDFQKGDIAEGYSVSREKKESFPLTVTSAQKNPTAFYLCASSIRQGAGQETQYFGPGTRLLVL.